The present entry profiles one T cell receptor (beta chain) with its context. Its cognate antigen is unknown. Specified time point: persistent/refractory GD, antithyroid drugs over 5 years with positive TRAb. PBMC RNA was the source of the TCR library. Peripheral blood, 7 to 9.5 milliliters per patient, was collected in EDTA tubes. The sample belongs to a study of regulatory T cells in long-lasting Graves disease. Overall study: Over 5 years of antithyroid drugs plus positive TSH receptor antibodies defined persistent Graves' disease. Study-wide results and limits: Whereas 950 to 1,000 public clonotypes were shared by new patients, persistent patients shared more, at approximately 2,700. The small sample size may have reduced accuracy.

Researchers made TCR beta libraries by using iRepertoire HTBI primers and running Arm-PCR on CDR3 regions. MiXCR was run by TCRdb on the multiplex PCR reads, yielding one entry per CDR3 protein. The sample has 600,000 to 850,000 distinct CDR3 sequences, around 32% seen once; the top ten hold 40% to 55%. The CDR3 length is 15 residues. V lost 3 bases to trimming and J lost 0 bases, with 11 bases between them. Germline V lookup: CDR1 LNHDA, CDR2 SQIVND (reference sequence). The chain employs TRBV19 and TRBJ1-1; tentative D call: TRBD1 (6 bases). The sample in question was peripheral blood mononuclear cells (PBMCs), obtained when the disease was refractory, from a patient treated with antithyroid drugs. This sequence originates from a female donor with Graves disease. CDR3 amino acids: CASSITGLVNTEAFF. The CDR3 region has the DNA TGTGCCAGTAGTATCACAGGGTTGGTGAACACTGAAGCTTTCTTT.